The subject of this entry is one TCR beta chain. This entry belongs to a study of identical twins. The CDR3 runs 14 residues. Germline CDR1 and CDR2: SGDLS and YYNGEE. V lost 3 bases and J 4 bases, leaving 11 bases between the germline ends. A universal primer site was incorporated via template switching, and the cDNA contained unique molecular identifiers. MiXCR, applied by TCRdb to the 5' RACE reads, yields one record per CDR3 protein. The profile covers hundreds of thousands of distinct CDR3 sequences, with 15% to 20% appearing a single time and approximately 14% taken by the ten largest. These same records also appear under a second study, on T cells expressing NK-cell markers. Per that study: Of the CD8+ T cell pool in about 6 donors, roughly 1.0-8% was accounted for by dominant NKG2C+ clonotypes.

Sequenced input: PBMCs. The receptor was isolated from a woman aged 18-29 years in good health. The V gene is TRBV9, the J gene TRBJ2-1, with TRBD2 as a possible D gene (5 bases). For the CDR3, the DNA is TGTGCCAGCAGCGGGCAGCGGAGGTACAATGAGCAGTTCTTC. As protein: CASSGQRRYNEQFF.